Sequencing of this T cell receptor beta chain was carried out in a study of blood T cell repertoires in COVID-19. In the source study's methods: For nucleated cells, counts were estimated from reference gene primer amplification. Generated by immunoSEQ multiplex PCR, the TCRdb table keeps only in-frame clones and is missing some. The DNA gave D and trimming, while V, J and clone size come from that table. Of 35,000 to 45,000 clones in the sample, over 75% were seen once. Germline assignment: CDR1 LGHNA and CDR2 YNFKEQ. Trimming at V came to 0 bases and at J to 2 bases, leaving 1 base not matched to a gene. The CDR3 has 16 amino acids.

The source material was peripheral blood. This TCR was sampled from a human donor in a cohort sampled during active or convalescent COVID-19. The donor label of this sample is uncertain. The chain links TRBV4-2 to TRBJ2-2; TRBD2 matches at 9 bases. CDR3 nucleotides: TGTGCCAGCAGCCAAGAGCGGGAGGGTAACACCGGGGAGCTGTTTTTT. Amino acids: CASSQEREGNTGELFF.